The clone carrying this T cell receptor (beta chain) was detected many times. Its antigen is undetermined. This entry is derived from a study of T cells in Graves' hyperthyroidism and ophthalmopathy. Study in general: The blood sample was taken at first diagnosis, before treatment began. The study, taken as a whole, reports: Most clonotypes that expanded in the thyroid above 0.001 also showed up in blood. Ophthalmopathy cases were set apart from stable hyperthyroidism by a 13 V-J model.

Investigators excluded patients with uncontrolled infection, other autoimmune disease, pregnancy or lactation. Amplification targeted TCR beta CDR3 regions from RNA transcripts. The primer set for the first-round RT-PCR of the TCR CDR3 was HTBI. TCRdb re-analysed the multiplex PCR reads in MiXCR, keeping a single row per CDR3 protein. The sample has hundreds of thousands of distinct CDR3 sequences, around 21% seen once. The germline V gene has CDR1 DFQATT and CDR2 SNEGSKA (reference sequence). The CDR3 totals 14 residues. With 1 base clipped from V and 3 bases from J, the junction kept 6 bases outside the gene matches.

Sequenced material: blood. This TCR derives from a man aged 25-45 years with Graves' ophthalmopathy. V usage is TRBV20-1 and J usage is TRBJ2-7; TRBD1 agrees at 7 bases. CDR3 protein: CSARVQGRDYEQYF. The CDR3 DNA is TGCAGTGCTAGAGTACAGGGGCGAGACTACGAGCAGTACTTC.